This TCR beta chain was identified during a study of molecular identifiers for immune sequencing clone quantification. On this clonotype: As yet, its antigen is unknown. A much larger clone sits a single nucleotide away, making a read error possible.

Study outcomes and limitations: Effector cells had over 98% of their molecules in clones above 20 RNA copies, while naive cells had under 1%. Identical TCR molecules can share a barcode, and this sharing could underestimate highly expanded clone sizes.

The CDR3 spans 15 residues. Germline V gives CDR1 MNHEY, CDR2 SVGAGI. Bulk TCR library preparation followed previously described methods with listed TCR primers. MiXCR, applied by TCRdb to the PCR reads, yields one record per CDR3 protein. The table lists hundreds of thousands of distinct CDR3 sequences, about 25% of them singletons, with 0.7% to 0.95% in the top ten. The source is a human donor in good health. Some libraries in this study had Jurkat cell RNA spiked in. Sequenced input: naive CD8+ T cells from blood, with Jurkat cell RNA spiked in. Documented subset: FACS-sorted CD8+CD4-CCR7+CD45RA+ naive T cells. The chain is built from TRBV6-5 and TRBJ2-3; TRBD2 agrees at 12 bases. The CDR3 reads CASSPLAGGSDMQYF. The CDR3 DNA reads as TGTGCCAGCAGCCCGCTAGCGGGAGGGTCAGATATGCAGTATTTT.